A single sample gave rise to the 20 T cell receptor beta chains below, sequenced in a study of graft-versus-host responses after intestinal transplantation. The antigens these receptors bind are not known. Only in-frame clones appear in the TCRdb table, and some are missing; sequencing was by immunoSEQ multiplex PCR. The data contain 95,000 to 150,000 clones, 90% to 95% of them singletons. This specimen consisted of unstimulated CD4+ T cells sorted from spleen or lymph node cells, obtained before intestinal transplant. These receptors were obtained from a human donor who received an intestinal transplant.

This clone has only one observation. This rearrangement joins TRBV10-1 to TRBJ2-7; D is perhaps TRBD2 (5 bases). V was clipped by 2 bases and J by 0 bases, with 11 bases between them. Germline values: CDR1 WNHNN, CDR2 SYGVQD (reference sequence). This CDR3 contains 15 residues. CDR3 in DNA: TGCGCCAGCAGTGAGGGGCGGGCTAGCTCCTACGAGCAGTACTTC. Its translation: CASSEGRASSYEQYF.

The J gene is TRBJ1-2, the V gene TRBV18; D possibly corresponds to TRBD1 (5 bases). Per germline, CDR1 KGHSH and CDR2 LQKENI. The V gene lost 1 base and the J gene lost 6 bases, with 18 bases spanning the gap. This CDR3 has 16 residues. CDR3 DNA sequence: TGTGCCAGCTCACCACGCGGGGAGCAGGGAGATGATGGCTACACCTTC. Encoded protein: CASSPRGEQGDDGYTF.

The V call is TRBV7-6, the J call TRBJ1-1, with D unresolved. Germline V lookup: CDR1 SGHVS, CDR2 FNYEAQ. The CDR3 consists of 15 residues. Deletions cut 1 base from V and 3 bases from J, with 12 bases between. CDR3 residues: CASSLESVQYTEAFF. The CDR3 DNA reads TGTGCCAGCAGCTTAGAGTCGGTTCAGTACACTGAAGCTTTCTTT. The whole variable domain, remainder taken from reference TRBV7-6 and TRBJ1-1, is GAGVSQSPRYKVTKRGQDVALRCDPISGHVSLYWYRQALGQGPEFLTYFNYEAQQDKSGLPNDRFSAERPEGSISTLTIQRTEQRDSAMYRCASSLESVQYTEAFFGQGTRLTVV.

The rearrangement joins TRBV7-9 to TRBJ1-2; possible D gene TRBD1, 6 bases. The CDR3 extends over 14 amino acids. Germline V gives CDR1 SEHNR, CDR2 FQNEAQ (reference sequence). Trimming took 3 bases from V and 0 from J, leaving 8 bases between them. CDR3 bases: TGTGCCAGCAGCTTCAGGGGTTCTAACTATGGCTACACCTTC. Protein: CASSFRGSNYGYTF.

This rearrangement joins TRBV28 to TRBJ1-4; no firm D call. The V gene's germline CDR1 is MDHEN and CDR2 SYDVKM. The CDR3 extends over 11 amino acids. V was clipped by 3 bases and J by 4 bases, with 0 bases between them. The CDR3 loop reads CASSFNEKLFF. The CDR3 DNA reads TGTGCCAGCAGTTTTAATGAAAAACTGTTTTTT.

The V and J genes are TRBV5-1 and TRBJ1-1; D call uncertain. This CDR3 has 13 amino acids. CDR1 is SGHRS and CDR2 is YFSETQ in the germline V gene. The V end was cut by 2 bases, the J end by 1 base, with 6 bases between. The CDR3 region has the DNA TGCGCCAGCAGCTTTGTTGAGAACACTGAAGCTTTCTTT. Its translation: CASSFVENTEAFF. The full variable domain, its missing parts supplied by reference TRBV5-1 and TRBJ1-1, is KAGVTQTPRYLIKTRGQQVTLSCSPISGHRSVSWYQQTPGQGLQFLFEYFSETQRNKGNFPGRFSGRQFSNSRSEMNVSTLELGDSALYLCASSFVENTEAFFGQGTRLTVV.

The chain couples TRBV7-3 to TRBJ2-1, with D unclear. CDR1 is SGHTA and CDR2 is FQGTGA in the germline V gene. The CDR3 covers 16 residues. The V gene lost 5 bases and the J gene lost 0 bases, with 14 bases spanning the gap. CDR3 coding DNA: TGTGCCAGCAGCCAGACTCTTGGCAGCTCCTACAATGAGCAGTTCTTC. This translates into CASSQTLGSSYNEQFF.

V is TRBV7-6 and J is TRBJ2-1, with TRBD2 identical over 7 bases. This CDR3 contains 14 residues. Losses at the gene ends were 3 bases for V and 7 bases for J; bases not matched to a gene: 6. Per germline, CDR1 SGHVS and CDR2 FNYEAQ. Here the CDR3 reads CASSFSGFGNEQFF. DNA for the CDR3: TGTGCCAGCAGCTTTAGCGGGTTTGGGAATGAGCAGTTCTTC.

The V call is TRBV11-2, the J call TRBJ1-2, with D hard to call. The germline V gene encodes CDR1 SGHAT and CDR2 FQNNGV. Trimming pared 4 bases from V and 5 bases from J, leaving 14 bases between. The CDR3 runs 14 residues. The CDR3 here is CASSSTTRIYGYTF. The CDR3 DNA follows: TGTGCCAGCAGCTCAACGACGAGGATATATGGCTACACCTTC.

CDR3 sequence: CATSIAGGRADTQYF. For the CDR3, the DNA is TGTGCCACTTCAATAGCGGGAGGTAGGGCAGATACGCAGTATTTT. The chain uses TRBV28 and TRBJ2-3; 10 positions match TRBD2. The CDR3 is 15 amino acids. Germline V gene sequence: CDR1 MDHEN, CDR2 SYDVKM. V trimming: 10 bases; J trimming: 4 bases; junction bases outside the gene matches: 11.

The rearrangement links TRBV7-9 to TRBJ2-3; weak D call: TRBD2 (6 bases). CDR1 is SEHNR, CDR2 FQNEAQ, per germline (reference sequence). Trimming stripped 3 bases from V and 0 bases from J, with 10 bases between. The CDR3 spans 15 residues. The CDR3 sequence is CASSLRRASTDTQYF. The CDR3 region has the DNA TGTGCCAGCAGCTTGAGGAGGGCTAGCACAGATACGCAGTATTTT.

The chain recombines TRBV6-1 with TRBJ1-2; D is unresolved. The CDR3 totals 14 residues. V lost 3 bases and J lost 5, with 13 bases in between. Looked up from germline, CDR1 is MNHNS and CDR2 is SASEGT. The CDR3, as DNA: TGTGCCAGCAGTGATTATGGCAGTGCGTATGGCTACACCTTC. Amino acids: CASSDYGSAYGYTF.

This rearrangement joins TRBV7-6 to TRBJ1-5; no reliable D call. The CDR3 runs to 16 residues. Germline V gene lookup returns CDR1 SGHVS and CDR2 FNYEAQ. V dropped 1 base and J dropped 0 bases, with 10 bases sitting between them. CDR3 DNA: TGTGCCAGCAGCTTAGGGTCCAGATATAGCAATCAGCCCCAGCATTTT. Residues: CASSLGSRYSNQPQHF.

The chain is built from TRBV2 and TRBJ2-7; 10 positions agree with TRBD2. J gave up 9 bases and V 1 base, and 9 bases lay outside the gene matches. The CDR3 has 15 residues. The germline CDR1 and CDR2 sequences are SNHLY and FYNNEI. CDR3 residues: CASSEVKREGPGQYF. DNA of the CDR3: TGTGCCAGCAGTGAAGTTAAGCGGGAGGGCCCCGGGCAGTACTTC.

This chain connects TRBV7-9 to TRBJ2-5; the D gene is possibly TRBD1 (5 bases). Trimming left V 3 bases short and J 7 bases short, with 12 bases between. CDR3 size: 13 residues. CDR1 SEHNR and CDR2 FQNEAQ come from the germline V gene (reference sequence). The CDR3 sequence is CASSLSSQGTQYF. The CDR3 bases are TGTGCCAGCAGCTTGTCCTCCCAGGGGACCCAGTACTTC. Drawing the rest from reference TRBV7-9 and TRBJ2-5, the complete variable domain is DTGVSQNPRHKITKRGQNVTFRCDPISEHNRLYWYRQTLGQGPEFLTYFQNEAQLEKSRLLSDRFSAERPKGSFSTLEIQRTEQGDSAMYLCASSLSSQGTQYFGPGTRLLVL.

The chain employs TRBV7-9 and TRBJ2-4; D call uncertain. There are 19 residues in the CDR3. The germline CDR1 and CDR2 sequences are SEHNR and FQNEAQ (reference sequence). The ends were cut back, 1 base at V and 0 bases at J, with 19 bases in the middle. The CDR3 sequence is CASSLGPTSLFLAKNIQYF. The CDR3 DNA follows: TGTGCCAGCAGCTTAGGGCCGACGAGCTTATTCCTAGCCAAAAACATTCAGTACTTC.

This chain connects TRBV18 to TRBJ2-3; D is uncertain. Germline CDR1 reads KGHSH; CDR2 reads LQKENI. The CDR3 is 13 residues long. With 0 bases removed from V and 5 bases from J, the gap between germline ends came to 6 bases. The CDR3 loop is CASSPPFGDTQYF. In DNA, the CDR3 is TGTGCCAGCTCACCACCGTTTGGAGATACGCAGTATTTT.

The chain joins TRBV18 to TRBJ2-5, with TRBD1 matching 7 bases. The CDR3 spans 14 residues. V lost 5 bases and J lost 5; bases outside the gene matches: 8. CDR1 is KGHSH, CDR2 LQKENI, per germline. CDR3 in DNA: TGTGCCAGCTCAGGGAACAGGGGCCTCGAGACCCAGTACTTC. Protein product: CASSGNRGLETQYF.

The table lists this clone with a count of one. The J gene is TRBJ2-7, the V gene TRBV5-1, with D possibly being TRBD2 (5 bases). The length of the CDR3 is 13 residues. The germline gives CDR1 SGHRS, CDR2 YFSETQ. The V and J ends lost 0 bases and 7 bases respectively, with 11 bases between them. CDR3 protein: CASSLGQDWEQYF. CDR3 coding DNA: TGCGCCAGCAGCTTGGGCCAGGACTGGGAGCAGTACTTC. Using reference TRBV5-1 and TRBJ2-7 for the parts outside the CDR3, the full variable domain is KAGVTQTPRYLIKTRGQQVTLSCSPISGHRSVSWYQQTPGQGLQFLFEYFSETQRNKGNFPGRFSGRQFSNSRSEMNVSTLELGDSALYLCASSLGQDWEQYFGPGTRLTVT.

The gene calls are TRBV6-5 and TRBJ1-2; the D is unclear. The CDR3 is made up of 14 amino acids. The ends were cut back, 10 bases at V and 4 bases at J, with 19 bases in the middle. The V gene's germline CDR1 is MNHEY and CDR2 SVGAGI. The DNA for the CDR3 is TGTGCCACCGCCTACCTACCAGGCTCCTATGGCTACACCTTC. Translated: CATAYLPGSYGYTF.